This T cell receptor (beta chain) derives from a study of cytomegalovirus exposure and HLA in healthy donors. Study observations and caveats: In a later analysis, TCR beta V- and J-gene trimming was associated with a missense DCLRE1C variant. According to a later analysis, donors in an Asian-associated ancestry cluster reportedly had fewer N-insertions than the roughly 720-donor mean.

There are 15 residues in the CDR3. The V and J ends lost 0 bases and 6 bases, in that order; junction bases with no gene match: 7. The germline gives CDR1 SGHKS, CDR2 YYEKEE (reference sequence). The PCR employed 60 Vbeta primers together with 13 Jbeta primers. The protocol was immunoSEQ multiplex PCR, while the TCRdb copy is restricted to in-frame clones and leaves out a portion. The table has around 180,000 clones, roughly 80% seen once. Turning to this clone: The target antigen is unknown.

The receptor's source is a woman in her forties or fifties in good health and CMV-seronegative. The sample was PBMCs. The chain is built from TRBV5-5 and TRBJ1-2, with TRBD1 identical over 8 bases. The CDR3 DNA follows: TGTGCCAGCAGCTTGGGGGGACAGGTTATCCATGGCTACACCTTC. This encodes CASSLGGQVIHGYTF.